Included here is one TCR beta chain sequence, with context. Antigen: not known. J was trimmed by 7 bases and V by 3 bases; bases with no gene match: 18. The CDR3 contains 17 residues. Germline assignment: CDR1 GTSNPN and CDR2 SVGIG (reference sequence). The repertoire was sequenced with immunoSEQ multiplex PCR; TCRdb's copy has only in-frame clones and lacks some. The table shows roughly 460,000 clones, with roughly nine tenths occurring only once. The data belong to a study of Ad26.COV2.S vaccination and SARS-CoV-2 variants. Study-level information: The vaccine Ad26.COV2.S was put into the muscle once, or twice with 56 days between.

Notes on the study in general: An underestimation of total T cell responses may have resulted from the TCR breadth and depth analyses.

The sample's treatment: roughly 19 received Ad26.COV2.S at low or high dose, single or two shots; 5 received placebo; per-sample allocation not given. Samples came from day 63 after the first vaccine or placebo injection. The J gene is TRBJ2-1, the V gene TRBV30; TRBD2 aligns across 7 bases. The sequence was obtained from a person between 18 and 65 years old who received the Ad26.COV2.S COVID-19 vaccine or a placebo. Here the sequenced sample was peripheral blood, taken in a trial of Ad26.COV2.S vaccine versus placebo. The CDR3 here is CAWSRTRTSGHMNEQFF. DNA for the CDR3: TGTGCCTGGAGCCGAACCAGGACTAGTGGCCATATGAATGAGCAGTTCTTC.